This T cell receptor beta chain comes out of a study of T cell therapy after organ transplantation. The CDR3 is 14 residues long. Germline assignment: CDR1 WSHSY and CDR2 SAAADI. J gave up 7 bases and V 4 bases, and 7 bases lay outside the gene matches. This table comes from immunoSEQ multiplex PCR, and its TCRdb copy is limited to in-frame clones, with some not included. Among 40,000 to 60,000 clones listed, about 94% were seen once. Study results and limitations: Lower pretherapy CD8 clonality went with larger post-therapy fold change.

Comment on this clone: The antigen remains undetermined.

The specimen was CD8+ T cells from blood, collected before autologous CMV-specific T cell therapy. The clonotype comes from a human patient who had received a solid organ transplant and had CMV disease. The chain couples TRBV10-2 to TRBJ1-5; 7 positions match TRBD1. The CDR3 DNA reads as TGCGCCAGCAGTGGAATCGACAGGGACCAGCCCCAGCATTTT. This sequence encodes CASSGIDRDQPQHF.